This TCR beta chain derives from a study of cytomegalovirus exposure and HLA in healthy donors. The PCR was carried out with 60 Vbeta primers and 13 Jbeta primers. Assay: immunoSEQ multiplex PCR; the TCRdb copy retains only in-frame clones and omits some. This repertoire includes over 100,000 clones. This CDR3 spans 11 amino acids. Germline CDR1 MDHEN, CDR2 SYDVKM. V was pared by 8 bases and J by 8 bases, with 10 bases between. This clonotype was obtained from a man aged 35 to 55 in good health and CMV-seropositive. The sequenced material came from PBMCs. The chain uses TRBV28 and TRBJ2-4; D is unclear. The chain's CDR3 is CASSQEYIQYF. The CDR3 nucleotides are TGTGCCAGCTCCCAAGAGTACATTCAGTACTTC.